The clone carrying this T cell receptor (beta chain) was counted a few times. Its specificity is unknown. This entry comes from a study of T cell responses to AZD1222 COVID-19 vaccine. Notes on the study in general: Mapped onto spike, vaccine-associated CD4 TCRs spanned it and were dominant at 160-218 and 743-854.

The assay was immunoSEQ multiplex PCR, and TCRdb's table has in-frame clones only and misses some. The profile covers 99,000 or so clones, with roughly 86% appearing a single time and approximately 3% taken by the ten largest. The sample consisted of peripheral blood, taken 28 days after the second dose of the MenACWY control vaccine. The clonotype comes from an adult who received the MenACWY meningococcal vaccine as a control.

In nucleotides, the CDR3 is TGTGCCTGGAGTGTACGTGGACAGGGTTATTCAAATGAAAAACTGTTTTTT. Encoded protein: CAWSVRGQGYSNEKLFF. The rearrangement links TRBV30 to TRBJ1-4, with 8 bases identical to TRBD1. V lost 0 bases, J lost 5 bases, and 11 bases stayed unmatched. The CDR3 sequence is 17 residues long. Germline V lookup: CDR1 GTSNPN, CDR2 SVGIG (reference sequence).